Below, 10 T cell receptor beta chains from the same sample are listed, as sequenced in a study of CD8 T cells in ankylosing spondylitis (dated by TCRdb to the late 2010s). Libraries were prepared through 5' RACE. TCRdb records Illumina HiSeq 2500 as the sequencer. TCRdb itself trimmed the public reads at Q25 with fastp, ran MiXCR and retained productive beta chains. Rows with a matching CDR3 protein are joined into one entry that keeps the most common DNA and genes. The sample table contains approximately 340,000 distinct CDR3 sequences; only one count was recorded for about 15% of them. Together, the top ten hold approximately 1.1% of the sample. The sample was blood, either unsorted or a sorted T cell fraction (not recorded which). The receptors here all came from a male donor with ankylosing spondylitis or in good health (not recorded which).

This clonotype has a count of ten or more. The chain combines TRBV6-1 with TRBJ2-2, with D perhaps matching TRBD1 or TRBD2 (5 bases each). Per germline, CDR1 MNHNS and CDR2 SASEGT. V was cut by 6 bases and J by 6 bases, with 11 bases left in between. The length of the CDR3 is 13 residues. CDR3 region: CASSRDPAGELFF. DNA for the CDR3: TGTGCCAGCAGCAGGGACCCCGCCGGGGAGCTGTTTTTT.

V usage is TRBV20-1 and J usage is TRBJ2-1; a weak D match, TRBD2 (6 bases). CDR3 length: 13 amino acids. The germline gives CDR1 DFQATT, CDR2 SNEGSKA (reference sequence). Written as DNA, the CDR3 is TGCGCGCGGGGCCGGAGCTCCTACAATGAGCAGTTCTTC. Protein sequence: CARGRSSYNEQFF.

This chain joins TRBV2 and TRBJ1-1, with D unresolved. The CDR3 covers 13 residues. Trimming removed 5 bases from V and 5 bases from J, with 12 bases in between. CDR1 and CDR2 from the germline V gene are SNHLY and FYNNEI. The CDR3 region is CASSKRITTEAFF. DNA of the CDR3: TGTGCCAGCAGTAAAAGGATCACTACTGAAGCTTTCTTT.

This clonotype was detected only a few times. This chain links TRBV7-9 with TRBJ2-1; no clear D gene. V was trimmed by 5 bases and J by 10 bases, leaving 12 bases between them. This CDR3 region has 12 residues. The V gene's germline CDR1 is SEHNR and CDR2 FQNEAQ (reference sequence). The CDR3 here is CASSPDRLEQFF. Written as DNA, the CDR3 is TGTGCCAGCAGCCCAGACCGCTTGGAGCAGTTCTTC.

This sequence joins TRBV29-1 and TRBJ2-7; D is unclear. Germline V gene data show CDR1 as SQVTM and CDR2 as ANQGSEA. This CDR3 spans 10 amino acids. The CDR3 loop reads CSDTFLEQYF. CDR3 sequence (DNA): TGCAGTGACACCTTCCTGGAGCAGTACTTC.

CDR3 sequence: CASSLDRRVQPQHF. CDR3 DNA: TGTGCCAGCAGTTTAGATAGGAGGGTTCAGCCCCAGCATTTT. The chain joins TRBV12-3 or TRBV12-4 to TRBJ1-5; D is undetermined. With 1 base removed from V and 6 bases from J, the gap between germline ends came to 10 bases. This CDR3 spans 14 amino acids.

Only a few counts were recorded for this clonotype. CDR3 nucleotides: TGTGCCAGCAGCTCAGATCGACGAACGAACACCGGGGAGCTGTTTTTT. Amino acid sequence: CASSSDRRTNTGELFF. The chain has TRBV7-9 and TRBJ2-2, with D unclear. Germline V lookup: CDR1 SEHNR, CDR2 FQNEAQ (reference sequence). CDR3 length: 16 residues. The V gene lost 4 bases and the J gene lost 0 bases, with 12 bases spanning the gap.

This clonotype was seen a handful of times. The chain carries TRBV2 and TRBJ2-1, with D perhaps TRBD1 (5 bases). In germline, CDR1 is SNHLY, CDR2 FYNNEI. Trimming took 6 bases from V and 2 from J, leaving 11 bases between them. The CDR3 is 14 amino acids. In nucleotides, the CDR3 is TGTGCCAGCAGGACGGTGACAGCCTACAATGAGCAGTTCTTC. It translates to CASRTVTAYNEQFF.

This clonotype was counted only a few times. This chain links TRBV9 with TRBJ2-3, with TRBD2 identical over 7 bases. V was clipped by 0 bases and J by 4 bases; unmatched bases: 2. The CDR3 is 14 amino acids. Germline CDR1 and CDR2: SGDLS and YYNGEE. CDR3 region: CASSVELAADTQYF. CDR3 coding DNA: TGTGCCAGCAGCGTAGAGCTAGCGGCAGATACGCAGTATTTT.

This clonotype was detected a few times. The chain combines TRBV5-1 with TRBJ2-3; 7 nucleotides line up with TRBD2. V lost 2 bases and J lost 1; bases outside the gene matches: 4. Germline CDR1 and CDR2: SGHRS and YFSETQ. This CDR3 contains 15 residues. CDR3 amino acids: CASSFRGDGTDTQYF. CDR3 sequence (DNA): TGCGCCAGCAGCTTCCGGGGGGATGGCACAGATACGCAGTATTTT.